Presented here are 20 T cell receptor beta chains from one specimen sequenced in a study of T cells after posttransplantation cyclophosphamide. Cyclophosphamide on days +3 and +4 followed busulfan-fludarabine conditioning and a marrow graft. TCRdb's copy holds only in-frame clones and misses some; the assay was immunoSEQ multiplex PCR. Singletons are absent from the sample, which has about 6,700 clones. Here the sequenced sample was PBMCs, taken after an allogeneic stem cell transplant with post-transplant cyclophosphamide. The source is a male patient in his thirties who received an allogeneic stem cell transplant from an unrelated donor, was CMV-positive, and had acute and chronic GVHD. The T cells may partly be graft donor cells.

This clone was seen a few times. The chain joins TRBV18 to TRBJ2-7; D is possibly TRBD1 (5 bases). Trimming removed 4 bases from V and 2 bases from J, with 21 bases in between. Germline lookup yields CDR1 KGHSH and CDR2 LQKENI. CDR3 length equals 17 residues. The CDR3 DNA reads TGTGCCAGCTCACGGGGTTTAGACAGATCCGGTCCCTACGAGCAGTACTTC. As protein: CASSRGLDRSGPYEQYF. Full variable domain (outside the CDR3, taken from reference TRBV18 and TRBJ2-7): NAGVMQNPRHLVRRRGQEARLRCSPMKGHSHVYWYRQLPEEGLKFMVYLQKENIIDESGMPKERFSAEFPKEGPSILRIQQVVRGDSAAYFCASSRGLDRSGPYEQYFGPGTRLTVT.

This clone was counted at least ten times. This chain links TRBV6-4 with TRBJ1-1; D is uncertain. The CDR3 has 13 residues. CDR1 MRHNA and CDR2 SNTAGT come from the germline V gene. V was clipped by 4 bases and J by 5 bases, with 11 bases between them. The CDR3 DNA follows: TGTGCCAGCAGTGCCGGACTTCGAACTGAAGCTTTCTTT. Translated: CASSAGLRTEAFF.

This clone was seen repeatedly, ten times or more. V gene TRBV29-1 combines with J gene TRBJ2-7; 7 positions agree with TRBD2. This CDR3 has 13 residues. CDR1 is SQVTM, CDR2 ANQGSEA, per germline. The J segment lost 5 bases and the V segment lost 5 bases, leaving 9 bases of the junction unmatched. The CDR3 DNA reads as TGCAGCGTTCGGGCCGGGGGGTCCCACGAGCAGTACTTC. Translating gives CSVRAGGSHEQYF.

In this sample, this clone turned up many times. The rearrangement links TRBV19 to TRBJ2-2, with D tentatively TRBD2 (6 bases). The CDR3 runs 16 residues. Germline loops: CDR1 LNHDA, CDR2 SQIVND (reference sequence). V lost 8 bases and J 1 base, leaving 17 bases between the germline ends. The CDR3 coding sequence is TGTGCCAGTGCCCCTAGGTGGGGGGAGAACACCGGGGAGCTGTTTTTT. Translating it yields CASAPRWGENTGELFF.

Relative to its sample, this clone is medium-sized (0.01 to 0.1%). The chain links TRBV6-1 to TRBJ2-1; TRBD1 matches 9 bases. CDR1 is MNHNS, CDR2 SASEGT, per germline. V lost 8 bases, J lost 7 bases, and 9 bases stayed unmatched. This CDR3 region has 14 residues. The CDR3 coding sequence is TGTGCCAGCCCCGGACAGGGGAATAGTAATGAGCAGTTCTTC. Residues: CASPGQGNSNEQFF.

This clone was found many times. V gene TRBV25-1 combines with J gene TRBJ2-7; a possible D gene is TRBD1 (5 bases). Germline-derived CDR1 and CDR2 are MGHDK and SYGVNS. There are 14 residues in the CDR3. The V end lost 4 bases, the J end lost 5 bases, and 15 bases lay between the germline ends. In DNA form, the CDR3 reads TGTGCCAGCAGTGTCCGCCAGGGTAGCAACGAGCAGTACTTC. Translating gives CASSVRQGSNEQYF.

Many counts were recorded for this clone. The genes are TRBV5-1 and TRBJ2-7; tentative D call: TRBD2 (6 bases). Germline values: CDR1 SGHRS, CDR2 YFSETQ. The CDR3 covers 16 residues. V lost 0 bases and J 2 bases, leaving 15 bases between the germline ends. The CDR3 protein is CASSLVALGGAYEQYF. The CDR3 DNA follows: TGCGCCAGCAGCTTGGTCGCCTTGGGGGGAGCCTACGAGCAGTACTTC.

Ten or more counts support this clone. This chain connects TRBV14 to TRBJ1-4; the D gene is possibly TRBD1 (6 bases). The CDR3 is made up of 18 amino acids. V lost 5 bases and J lost 8, with 27 bases in between. CDR1 and CDR2 (germline): SGHDN, FVKESK. CDR3 sequence (DNA): TGTGCCAGCAGCTTCGAAGGGGGAATACCAAACCCGGGGGAAAAACTGTTTTTT. Protein: CASSFEGGIPNPGEKLFF.

This clone was seen repeatedly, ten times or more. The rearrangement uses TRBV10-2 and TRBJ2-7; 10 positions agree with TRBD1. Looked up from germline, CDR1 is WSHSY and CDR2 is SAAADI. V trimming: 4 bases; J trimming: 1 base; junction bases outside the gene matches: 13. The CDR3 is made up of 18 amino acids. CDR3 in amino acids: CASSGGQGTPGHSYEQYF. In nucleotides, the CDR3 is TGCGCCAGCAGTGGGGGACAGGGGACCCCCGGGCATTCCTACGAGCAGTACTTC.

Relative to its sample, this clone is medium-sized. One end of the junction varies from germline; a read error may be responsible. The rearrangement links TRBV19 to TRBJ2-7; maybe TRBD2 (5 bases). This CDR3 has 13 residues. Per the germline V gene, CDR1 is LNHDA and CDR2 is SQIVND (reference sequence). CDR3 sequence reads: CASSIDGEGTVYF. The CDR3 DNA follows: TGTGCCAGTAGCATAGATGGTGAGGGTACGGTGTACTTC.

This clone was recorded at least ten times. J is TRBJ1-2 and V is TRBV7-2; 7 bases fit TRBD1. J gave up 4 bases and V 5 bases, and 13 bases lay outside the gene matches. The CDR3 has 16 amino acids. CDR1 is SGHTA and CDR2 is FQGNSA in the germline V gene. CDR3 loop: CASSERRQGDLYGYTF. CDR3 nucleotides: TGTGCCAGCAGCGAACGTCGACAGGGAGACCTCTATGGCTACACCTTC.

This clone occurred many times. The rearrangement joins TRBV19 to TRBJ2-6, with D possibly being TRBD2 (5 bases). V gave up 1 base and J gave up 0 bases, with 7 bases separating them. This CDR3 region has 16 residues. The germline CDR1 and CDR2 sequences are LNHDA and SQIVND (reference sequence). This CDR3 is CASSIASISGANVLTF. CDR3 sequence (DNA): TGTGCCAGTAGTATAGCTAGCATCTCTGGGGCCAACGTCCTGACTTTC.

In this sample, this clone turned up many times. The genes are TRBV15 and TRBJ2-5; D is possibly TRBD1 (6 bases). Per germline, CDR1 LNHNV and CDR2 YYDKDF (reference sequence). V shed 3 bases and J shed 2 bases, with 7 bases lying between them. CDR3 length: 13 residues. CDR3 sequence reads: CATSRDRQETQYF. DNA for the CDR3: TGTGCCACCAGCAGGGACAGACAAGAGACCCAGTACTTC.

CDR3 sequence (DNA): TGTGCCAGCAGCCAAGATATTCGGGGGGGCCGGGAGACCCAGTACTTC. It specifies CASSQDIRGGRETQYF. This rearrangement joins TRBV14 to TRBJ2-5; 8 bases agree with TRBD2. With V trimmed by 0 bases and J by 5 bases, 8 bases remained unmatched. The CDR3 totals 16 residues. CDR1 and CDR2 (germline): SGHDN, FVKESK.

This clone was detected many times. This chain connects TRBV14 to TRBJ1-5, with D possibly matching TRBD1 (5 bases). Germline lookup yields CDR1 SGHDN and CDR2 FVKESK. The CDR3 contains 13 residues. The V end lost 0 bases, the J end lost 7 bases, and 7 bases lay between the germline ends. CDR3 in amino acids: CASSQERDQPQHF. The CDR3, as DNA: TGTGCCAGCAGCCAAGAGCGGGACCAGCCCCAGCATTTT.

This clone was found many times. V gene TRBV27 combines with J gene TRBJ1-2; no clear D. The CDR3 sequence is 15 residues long. V was shortened by 5 bases and J by 4 bases, with 17 bases between the two germline ends. The germline gives CDR1 MNHEY, CDR2 SMNVEV (reference sequence). The CDR3 here is CASSPHTTNSYGYTF. The DNA of the CDR3 is TGTGCCAGCAGTCCCCACACGACAAACTCCTATGGCTACACCTTC.

This clone was detected ten times or more. This chain links TRBV5-1 with TRBJ2-3; 13 bases are a match to TRBD2. Germline V gives CDR1 SGHRS, CDR2 YFSETQ. CDR3 length equals 18 residues. The V gene end was trimmed by 0 bases and the J gene end by 0 bases; junction bases not matched to a gene: 4. CDR3: CASSLGLAGGHSTDTQYF. DNA of the CDR3: TGCGCCAGCAGCTTGGGACTAGCGGGGGGCCACAGCACAGATACGCAGTATTTT.

This clone was observed many times. The rearrangement links TRBV27 to TRBJ2-3; no clear D. V lost 0 bases and J 1 base, leaving 5 bases between the germline ends. Looked up from germline, CDR1 is MNHEY and CDR2 is SMNVEV (reference sequence). The CDR3 consists of 14 residues. This CDR3 reads CASSLSAGTDTQYF. The CDR3 coding sequence is TGTGCCAGCAGTTTATCGGCGGGCACAGATACGCAGTATTTT.

This clone was recorded at least ten times. The chain is built from TRBV2 and TRBJ2-7; 7 bases line up with TRBD2. CDR3 size: 17 residues. With V trimmed by 5 bases and J by 0 bases, 13 bases remained unmatched. Per germline, CDR1 SNHLY and CDR2 FYNNEI. Here the CDR3 DNA reads TGTGCCAGCAGTAATGTCCGGAGACTAGCCGTCTCCTACGAGCAGTACTTC. Its protein is CASSNVRRLAVSYEQYF.

This clone was picked up many times. V usage is TRBV4-3 and J usage is TRBJ1-2; 7 positions agree with TRBD1. The germline V gene has CDR1 LGHNA and CDR2 YSLEER. The length of the CDR3 is 18 residues. V was clipped by 1 base and J by 4 bases; unmatched bases: 15. This CDR3 is CASSQGLSGTEIFYGYTF. The CDR3 DNA is TGCGCCAGCAGCCAAGGGCTATCGGGGACAGAGATATTCTATGGCTACACCTTC.